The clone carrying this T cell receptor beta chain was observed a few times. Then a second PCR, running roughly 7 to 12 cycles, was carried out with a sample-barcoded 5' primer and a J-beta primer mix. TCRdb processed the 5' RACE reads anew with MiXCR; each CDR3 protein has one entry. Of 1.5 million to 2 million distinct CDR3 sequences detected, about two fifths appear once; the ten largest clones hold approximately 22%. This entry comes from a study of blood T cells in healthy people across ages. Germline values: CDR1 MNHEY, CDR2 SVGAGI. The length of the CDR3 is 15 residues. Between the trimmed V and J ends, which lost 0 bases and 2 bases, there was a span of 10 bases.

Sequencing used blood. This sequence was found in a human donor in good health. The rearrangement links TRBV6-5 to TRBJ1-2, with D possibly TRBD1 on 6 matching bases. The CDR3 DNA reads TGTGCCAGCAGTTACTCGGAGGGGGGGAACTATGGCTACACCTTC. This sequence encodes CASSYSEGGNYGYTF.